This T cell receptor beta chain was recorded in a study of cytomegalovirus exposure and HLA in healthy donors (TCRdb year 2017). For the wider study: According to an earlier analysis of a few hundred of the donors, about 190 million T cells yielded 90 million to 130 million unique TCR beta sequences and less than 300 Gb of sequence data. Approximately 300 gigabases of sequencing data and around 85 million unique TCR sequences made up an early release that covered some 640 HLA-typed donors. Of the 350 to 450 genotyped donors, about 80% fell in the genetic ancestry cluster associated with self-reported Caucasian donors. The study aimed to test whether cataloging public T cell receptors could reveal signatures of past pathogen exposure. Using immunosequencing, the study profiled T cell repertoires from 666 subjects and related those repertoires to cytomegalovirus serostatus. Along with the roughly 710-subject first cohort, a separate validation cohort of over 90 different subjects was used. To predict cytomegalovirus infection status, the study combined high-throughput TCR immunosequencing, statistical association of individual TCRs with disease status, and machine learning. In a later analysis, previously published TCR beta repertoires from hundreds of donors were re-analyzed and high-resolution HLA genotyping was added so that TCR occurrence patterns could be studied. The later analysis used no new phenotypic data to find candidate immune exposures, relying instead on TCR beta sequences and their occurrence across donors. To decide whether each TCR beta V gene segment behaved as functional or pseudogenic, an earlier analysis of some 580 of the donors relied on high-throughput TCR beta sequencing. Donor age, sex, ethnicity and CMV serostatus were collected together with the repertoire data. A later genetic analysis used genome-wide SNP genotypes for about 65% of the roughly 700 donors, treating that subset as a discovery cohort. All discovery cohort repertoires had been generated using a single sequencing platform. Class I and class II HLA loci were covered by the typing at four-digit resolution. Typing coverage varied by locus: roughly 629-640 donors for A, B, C, DRB1 and DQB1; approximately 500 for DQA1; more than 600 for DPA1; approximately 490 for DPB1. Five DR-DQ haplotypes were handled as single units for association and clustering because linkage in the cohort was strong. Among roughly 400 genotyped donors of the cohort, an average of about 220,000 unique TCR beta nucleotide sequences was sequenced per donor, of which 15% to 20% were non-productive. General findings and caveats noted by the study authors: Compared with the roughly 710-donor mean, donors in an Asian-associated ancestry cluster had fewer N-insertions in productive TCRs, according to a later genetic analysis. In a later analysis, TCR association rates were found to vary across HLA loci, with the most associated TCRs seen for DRB1 alleles and the fewest for HLA-C alleles. Sequencing depth was assumed to be roughly uniform across donors in the presence/absence analyses, though that assumption may not hold. In vitro tests confirmed that a few of the cytomegalovirus-associated TCR beta chains recognize cytomegalovirus antigens. It was suggested by the authors that the approach could potentially be generalized to other disease states and immunological phenotypes. Some IMGT-functional V segments, including TRBV6-2 and TRBV6-3, could not be told apart with the 87-base-pair reads, so those segments were excluded. A later analysis associated 17,000 or so TCR beta sequences with specific HLA alleles at a false discovery rate of 0.05. Across donors, most TCR sequences were observed very rarely, whereas some public TCRs were present in many individuals. The cohort was sequenced for TCR beta chains only, and without alpha or paired-chain data the features that could be detected were limited. The study listed 150 to 200 TCR beta chains as associated with cytomegalovirus. A later analysis reported that several top co-occurrence clusters appeared linked to parvovirus B19, influenza, CMV and Epstein-Barr virus. A cluster of highly shared sequence variants was judged likely to represent a technical artifact of the sequencing pipeline. A further reported finding was that TCR beta sequences accurately predicted the HLA-A and HLA-B alleles for most subjects in the first cohort. Because HLA typing was unavailable for some donors at each locus, only the typed subset was used in association tests. Because counts were too low, around 17 rarely observed V segments, including chromosome 9 orphons, were left out of the earlier analysis of a few hundred of the donors. For the cohort, immune exposure information was limited to CMV serostatus. According to a later analysis, most CMV-associated TCR beta chains appeared to be HLA-restricted, and the HLA associations seemed to be driven largely by CMV exposure. In both the original and validation cohorts, the classifier was reported to diagnose cytomegalovirus status with high specificity and sensitivity. V-gene and J-gene trimming of TCR beta chains was associated with a missense DCLRE1C variant in a later genetic analysis, and the association was replicated in an independent cohort. In an earlier analysis of 587 of the donors, most TCR beta V segments appeared in productive rearrangements about 87% or about 30% of the time, broadly matching IMGT annotations. Correlated functional status among segregating V segments might reflect linkage disequilibrium, but an unknown experimental factor could not be ruled out. In a later analysis, HLA-associated TCR beta chains were found to be more clonally expanded and to have lower generation probabilities than equally common non-associated chains. When HLA alleles, especially DR and DQ, strongly co-occurred, TCR associations were difficult to assign to individual alleles.

With respect to this clone: Its antigen is unknown. No much larger clone exists at a distance of one base, and base qualities are not known.

Trimming removed 5 bases from V and 1 base from J, leaving 11 bases between the germline ends. The CDR3, from cysteine to phenylalanine, totals 14 residues. Only CDR3 DNA is held: 42 bases, read in frame from base 1. The CDR1 and CDR2 encoded by the germline V gene are SGHAT and FQNNGV. The cohort consisted of more than 650 healthy bone marrow donors. At the time of sampling, every cohort member was nominally healthy, though immune exposures that went unrecorded were likely present. The donor was CMV seropositive and belonged to the group of more than 250 seropositive cohort members. Every donor gave a peripheral blood sample, and the peripheral blood mononuclear cells from that sample were used for TCR beta sequencing. Genomic DNA was extracted from the blood cell samples with the Qiagen DNeasy Blood Extraction Kit. The method was the immunoSEQ multiplex PCR assay. For the multiplex PCR, a mixture combining 60 forward primers for TCR Vbeta segments and 13 reverse primers for TCR Jbeta segments was used. A multiplex PCR assay on genomic DNA amplified the CDR3 region of rearranged TCR beta genes. Amplified TCR beta libraries were sequenced as 87-base-pair reads on the Illumina HiSeq System. On the authors' methods: A later analysis counted around 72 million unique TCR beta chains across the 650 to 800 repertoires, and roughly 9.9 million of these chains were shared by at least two donors. To remove PCR and sequencing errors, raw reads were error-corrected and collapsed into unique sequences using a nearest-neighbor algorithm that merged closely related sequences. Alignment of CDR3 sequences to IMGT reference sequences was used to assign V, D and J gene segments. For a sequence to be retained, at least a six-nucleotide match to both a V gene segment and a J gene segment was required. A rearrangement counted as productive if the CDR3 had no stop codons and remained in frame with V and J, and every other rearrangement counted as non-productive. CDR3 was defined by IMGT convention, running from the second conserved V-encoded cysteine to the conserved J-encoded phenylalanine. In an earlier analysis of some 550 of the donors, sequences lacking an unambiguous match to a single V gene segment were excluded. In an earlier analysis of around 590 of the donors, a V segment was called functional when productive rearrangements were above 56.7%, and segregating when the standard deviation between donors exceeded 5%. To diagnose cytomegalovirus status from the catalog of TCR beta chain sequences, a statistical classification framework was built. V and J gene assignment, in a later analysis, came from comparing TCR nucleotide sequences with IMGT/GENE-DB human TR gene sequences. Using the TCRdist pipeline, a later analysis assigned CDR3 sequences along with most-parsimonious VDJ recombination scenarios. In a later analysis, each TCR beta chain was defined by its CDR3 amino acid sequence together with its V-gene family, and reads lacking a unique V-gene family were excluded. To address suspected cross-contamination and a sequencing artifact, a later analysis removed around 600 highly shared, low-generation-probability nucleotide sequences. In a later analysis, a clonal expansion index was calculated for each public chain from normalized within-repertoire ranks of inferred template counts. A later analysis computed generation probabilities with a VDJ recombination model fitted to out-of-frame rearrangements, and checked the results against IGoR. In a later analysis, TCR-TCR, TCR-HLA and TCR-CMV co-occurrence was scored with hypergeometric tests, and a repertoire-size bias correction was applied to TCR pairs. In a later analysis, false discovery rates were estimated by permuting HLA or CMV assignments 20 times. In a later analysis, co-occurring TCRs were grouped using DBSCAN, and TCRdist sequence similarity was added for clustering within HLA-allele-positive subsets. Repertoires with fewer than 30,000 or more than 120,000 public chains were left out of co-occurrence clustering, as were five repertoires with anomalous nucleotide sharing. TCRdb stores this immuneACCESS table with in-frame sequences only. Part of the clones is absent; in the studies checked, under half of the shortfall reflects unresolved V genes, and no reason is known for the rest. That table furnishes V, J and clone size, whereas the DNA furnished D and trimming. The sample includes more than 95,000 clones, with around 85% observed a single time. Roughly 4.1% of the sample is held by the ten biggest clonotypes.

This receptor chain uses TRBV11-2 and TRBJ1-1; TRBD1 is a possible D gene, resting on 6 matching bases. The specimen was PBMCs. The clonotype comes from a young man in good health and CMV-seropositive. At the DNA level, the sequence is TGTGCCAGCAGCCCCCTAGGGGGGAACACTGAAGCTTTCTTT. The encoded protein is CASSPLGGNTEAFF.